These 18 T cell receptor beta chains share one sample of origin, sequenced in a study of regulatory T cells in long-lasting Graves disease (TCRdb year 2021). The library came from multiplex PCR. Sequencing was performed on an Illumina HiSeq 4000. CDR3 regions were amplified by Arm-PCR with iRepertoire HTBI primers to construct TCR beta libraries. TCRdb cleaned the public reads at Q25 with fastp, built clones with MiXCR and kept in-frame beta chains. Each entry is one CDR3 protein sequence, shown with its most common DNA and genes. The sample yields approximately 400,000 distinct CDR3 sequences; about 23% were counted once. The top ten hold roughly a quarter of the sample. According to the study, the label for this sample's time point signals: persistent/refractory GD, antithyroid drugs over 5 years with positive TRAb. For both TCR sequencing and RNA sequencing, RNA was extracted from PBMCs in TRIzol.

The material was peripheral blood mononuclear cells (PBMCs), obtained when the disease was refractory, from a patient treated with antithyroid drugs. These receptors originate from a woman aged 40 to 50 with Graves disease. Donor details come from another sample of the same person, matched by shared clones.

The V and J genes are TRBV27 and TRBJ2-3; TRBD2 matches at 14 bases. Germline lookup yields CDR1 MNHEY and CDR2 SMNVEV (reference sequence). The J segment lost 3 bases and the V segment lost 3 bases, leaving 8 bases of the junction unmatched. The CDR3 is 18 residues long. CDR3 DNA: TGTGCCAGCAGTTTGAGAGGGACTAGCGGGAGTGGGACAGATACGCAGTATTTT. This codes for CASSLRGTSGSGTDTQYF.

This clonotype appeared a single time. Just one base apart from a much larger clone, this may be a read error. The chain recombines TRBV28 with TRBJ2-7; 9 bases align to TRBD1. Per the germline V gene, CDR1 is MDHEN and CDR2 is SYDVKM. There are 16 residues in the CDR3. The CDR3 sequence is CASSTYAGTGPYEQCF. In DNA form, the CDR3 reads TGTGCCAGCAGTACATACGCCGGGACAGGGCCCTACGAGCAGTGCTTC.

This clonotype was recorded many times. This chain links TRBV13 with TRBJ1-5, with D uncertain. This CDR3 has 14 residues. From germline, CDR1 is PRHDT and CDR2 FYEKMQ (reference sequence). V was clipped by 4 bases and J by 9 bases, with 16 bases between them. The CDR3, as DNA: TGTGCCAGCAGCTCTAGGACGGGTAAGGGGCCCCAGCATTTT. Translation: CASSSRTGKGPQHF.

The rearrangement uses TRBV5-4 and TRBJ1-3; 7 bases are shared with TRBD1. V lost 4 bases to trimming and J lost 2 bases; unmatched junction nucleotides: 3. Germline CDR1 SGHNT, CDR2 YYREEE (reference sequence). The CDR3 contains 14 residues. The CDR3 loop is CASSEDRAGNTIYF. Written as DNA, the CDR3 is TGTGCCAGCAGCGAAGACAGGGCTGGAAACACCATATATTTT. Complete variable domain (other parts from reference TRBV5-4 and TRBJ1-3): ETGVTQSPTHLIKTRGQQVTLRCSSQSGHNTVSWYQQALGQGPQFIFQYYREEENGRGNFPPRFSGLQFPNYSSELNVNALELDDSALYLCASSEDRAGNTIYFGEGSWLTVV.

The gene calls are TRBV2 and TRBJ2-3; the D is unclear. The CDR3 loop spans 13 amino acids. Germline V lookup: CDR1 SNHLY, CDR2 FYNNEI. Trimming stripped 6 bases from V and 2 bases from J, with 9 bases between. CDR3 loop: CASSPIFTDTQYF. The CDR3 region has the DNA TGTGCCAGCAGCCCCATCTTCACAGATACGCAGTATTTT.

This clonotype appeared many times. The CDR3 coding sequence is TGTGCCAGCAGTTTCTCCCCCCGCAGTTCACTCTACGAGCAGTACTTC. Translated, it gives CASSFSPRSSLYEQYF. V and J are TRBV28 and TRBJ2-7; D remains unclear. Trimming removed 3 bases at V and 3 bases at J, with 18 bases between. The CDR3 spans 16 residues. Germline CDR1 reads MDHEN; CDR2 reads SYDVKM.

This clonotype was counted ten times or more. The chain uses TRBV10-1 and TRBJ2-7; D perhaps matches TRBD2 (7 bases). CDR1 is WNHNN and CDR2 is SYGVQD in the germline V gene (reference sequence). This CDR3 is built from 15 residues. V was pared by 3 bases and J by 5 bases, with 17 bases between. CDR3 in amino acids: CASSEGGEGLNEQYF. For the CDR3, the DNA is TGCGCCAGCAGTGAAGGGGGGGAGGGTCTCAACGAGCAGTACTTC.

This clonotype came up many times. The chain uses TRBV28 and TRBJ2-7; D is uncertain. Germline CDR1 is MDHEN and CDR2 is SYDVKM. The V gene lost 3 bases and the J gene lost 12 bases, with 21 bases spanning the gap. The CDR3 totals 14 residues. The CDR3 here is CASSFWSSRHGPYF. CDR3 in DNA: TGTGCCAGCAGTTTTTGGTCCTCAAGACACGGGCCGTACTTC.

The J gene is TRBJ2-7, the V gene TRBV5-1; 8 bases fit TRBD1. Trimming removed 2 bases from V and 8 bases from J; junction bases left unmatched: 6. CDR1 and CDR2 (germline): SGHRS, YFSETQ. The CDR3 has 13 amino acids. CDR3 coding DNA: TGCGCCAGCAGCTTTGGACAGGGTGACCAGCAGTACTTC. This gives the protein CASSFGQGDQQYF.

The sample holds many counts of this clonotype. DNA of the CDR3: TGTGCCAGCACGGGACACTTAGCCTACGAGCAGTACTTC. Protein sequence: CASTGHLAYEQYF. The chain joins TRBV28 to TRBJ2-7; D perhaps matches TRBD1 (6 bases). V lost 7 bases and J lost 2, with 12 bases in between. From germline, CDR1 is MDHEN and CDR2 SYDVKM. CDR3 length: 13 amino acids.

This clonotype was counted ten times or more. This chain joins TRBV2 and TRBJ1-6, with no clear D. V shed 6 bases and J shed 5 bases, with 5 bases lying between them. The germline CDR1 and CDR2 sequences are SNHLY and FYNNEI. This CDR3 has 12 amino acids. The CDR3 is CASSSHNSPLHF. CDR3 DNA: TGTGCCAGCAGCTCACATAATTCACCCCTCCACTTT.

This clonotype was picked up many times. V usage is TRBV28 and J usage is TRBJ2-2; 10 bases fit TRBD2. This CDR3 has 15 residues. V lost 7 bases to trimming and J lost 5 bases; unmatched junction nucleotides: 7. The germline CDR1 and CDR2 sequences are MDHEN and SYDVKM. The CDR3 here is CASTHSGRKTGELFF. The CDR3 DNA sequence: TGTGCCAGCACCCATAGCGGGAGGAAAACCGGGGAGCTGTTTTTT.

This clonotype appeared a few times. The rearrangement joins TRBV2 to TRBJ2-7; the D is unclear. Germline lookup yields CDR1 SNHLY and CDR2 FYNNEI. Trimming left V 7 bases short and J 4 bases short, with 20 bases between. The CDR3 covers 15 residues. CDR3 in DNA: TGTGCCAGCATTTTTCGGACGCCACTCTATTACGAGCAGTACTTC. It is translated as CASIFRTPLYYEQYF.

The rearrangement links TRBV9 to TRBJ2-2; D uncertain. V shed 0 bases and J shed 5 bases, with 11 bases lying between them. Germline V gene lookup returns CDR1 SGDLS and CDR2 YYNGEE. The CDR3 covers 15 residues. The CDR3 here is CASSVEAMGTGELFF. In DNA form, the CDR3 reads TGTGCCAGCAGCGTAGAGGCCATGGGGACCGGGGAGCTGTTTTTT. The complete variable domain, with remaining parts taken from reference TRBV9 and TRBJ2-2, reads DSGVTQTPKHLITATGQRVTLRCSPRSGDLSVYWYQQSLDQGLQFLIQYYNGEERAKGNILERFSAQQFPDLHSELNLSSLELGDSALYFCASSVEAMGTGELFFGEGSRLTVL.

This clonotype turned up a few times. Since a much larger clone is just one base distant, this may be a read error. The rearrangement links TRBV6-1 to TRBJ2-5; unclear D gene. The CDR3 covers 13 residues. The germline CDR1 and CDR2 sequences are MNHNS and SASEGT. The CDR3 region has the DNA TGTGTCAGCAGTGAATCGGTGGAAGAGACCCAGTACTTC. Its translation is CVSSESVEETQYF.

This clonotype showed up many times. CDR3 sequence (DNA): TGTGCCAGCAGTTACTCGCGGGCCACTAACTATGGCTACACCTTC. This codes for CASSYSRATNYGYTF. The genes are TRBV6-2 or TRBV6-3 and TRBJ1-2; no definite D call. The CDR3 is 15 residues long. The V end was cut by 0 bases, the J end by 0 bases, with 8 bases between. From germline, CDR1 is MNHEY and CDR2 SVGEGT.

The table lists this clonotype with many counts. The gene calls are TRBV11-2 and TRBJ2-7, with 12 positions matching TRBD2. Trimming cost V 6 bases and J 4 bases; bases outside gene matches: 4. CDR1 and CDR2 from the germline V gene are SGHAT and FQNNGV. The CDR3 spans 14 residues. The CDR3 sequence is CASSLLAGGYEQYF. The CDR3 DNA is TGTGCCAGCAGTCTACTAGCGGGAGGTTACGAGCAGTACTTC. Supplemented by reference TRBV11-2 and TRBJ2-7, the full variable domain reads EAGVAQSPRYKIIEKRQSVAFWCNPISGHATLYWYQQILGQGPKLLIQFQNNGVVDDSQLPKDRFSAERLKGVDSTLKIQPAKLEDSAVYLCASSLLAGGYEQYFGPGTRLTVT.

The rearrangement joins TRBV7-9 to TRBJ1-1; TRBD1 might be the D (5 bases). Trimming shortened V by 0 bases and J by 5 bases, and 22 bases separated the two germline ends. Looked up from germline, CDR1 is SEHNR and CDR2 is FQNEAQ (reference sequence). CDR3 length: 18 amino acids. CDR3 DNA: TGTGCCAGCAGCTTAGCGGAGTATCAGGGCCTGGATGGTACTGAAGCTTTCTTT. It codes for CASSLAEYQGLDGTEAFF.